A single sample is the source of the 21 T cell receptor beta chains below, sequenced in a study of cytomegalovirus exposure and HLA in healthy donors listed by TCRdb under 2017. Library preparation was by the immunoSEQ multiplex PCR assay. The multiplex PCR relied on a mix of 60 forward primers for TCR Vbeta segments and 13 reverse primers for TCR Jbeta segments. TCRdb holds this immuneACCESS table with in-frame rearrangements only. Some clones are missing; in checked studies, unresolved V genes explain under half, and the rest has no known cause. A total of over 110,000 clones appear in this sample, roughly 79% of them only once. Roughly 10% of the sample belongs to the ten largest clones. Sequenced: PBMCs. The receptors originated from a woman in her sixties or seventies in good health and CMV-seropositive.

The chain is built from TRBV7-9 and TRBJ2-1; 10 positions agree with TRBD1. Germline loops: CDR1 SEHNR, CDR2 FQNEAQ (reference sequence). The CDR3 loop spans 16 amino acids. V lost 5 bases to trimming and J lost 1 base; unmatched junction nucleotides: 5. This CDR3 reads CASSRDRGSSYNEQFF. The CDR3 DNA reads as TGTGCCAGCAGCAGGGACAGGGGCTCATCCTACAATGAGCAGTTCTTC.

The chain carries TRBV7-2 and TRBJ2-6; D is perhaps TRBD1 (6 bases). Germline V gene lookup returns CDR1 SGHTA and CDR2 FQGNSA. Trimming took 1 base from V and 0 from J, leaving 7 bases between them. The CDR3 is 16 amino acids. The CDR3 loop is CASSLGGGSGANVLTF. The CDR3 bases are TGTGCCAGCAGCTTAGGAGGGGGCTCTGGGGCCAACGTCCTGACTTTC.

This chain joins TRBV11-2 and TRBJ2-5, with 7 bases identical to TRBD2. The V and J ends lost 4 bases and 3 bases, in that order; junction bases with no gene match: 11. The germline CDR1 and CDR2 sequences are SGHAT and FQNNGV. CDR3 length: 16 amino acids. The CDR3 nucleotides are TGTGCCAGCAGCTCCTGGGTGAGGCTAGCGGAAGAGACCCAGTACTTC. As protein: CASSSWVRLAEETQYF.

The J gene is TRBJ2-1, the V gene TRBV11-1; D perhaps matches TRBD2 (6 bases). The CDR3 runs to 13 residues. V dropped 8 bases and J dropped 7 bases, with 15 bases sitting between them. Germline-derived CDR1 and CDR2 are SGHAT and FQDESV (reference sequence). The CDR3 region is CASGRDLNNEQFF. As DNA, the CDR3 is TGTGCCAGCGGCCGGGACTTGAATAATGAGCAGTTCTTC.

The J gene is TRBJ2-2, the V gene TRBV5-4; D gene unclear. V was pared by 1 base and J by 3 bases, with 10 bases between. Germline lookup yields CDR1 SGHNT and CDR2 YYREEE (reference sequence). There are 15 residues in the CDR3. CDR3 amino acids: CASSLSAGYTGELFF. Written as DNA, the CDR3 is TGTGCCAGCAGCTTGTCGGCAGGATACACCGGGGAGCTGTTTTTT.

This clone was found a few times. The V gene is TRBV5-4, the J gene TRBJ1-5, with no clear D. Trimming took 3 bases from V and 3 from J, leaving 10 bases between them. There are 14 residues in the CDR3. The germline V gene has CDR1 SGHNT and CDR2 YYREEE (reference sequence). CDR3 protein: CASSSGGNNQPQHF. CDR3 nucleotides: TGTGCCAGCAGCTCCGGCGGGAACAATCAGCCCCAGCATTTT.

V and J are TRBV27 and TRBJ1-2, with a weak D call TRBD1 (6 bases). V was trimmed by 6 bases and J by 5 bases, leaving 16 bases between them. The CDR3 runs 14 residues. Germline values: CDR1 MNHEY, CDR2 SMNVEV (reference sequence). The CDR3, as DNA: TGTGCCAGCAGCCCTGTAGGGGGATATTATGGCTACACCTTC. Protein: CASSPVGGYYGYTF.

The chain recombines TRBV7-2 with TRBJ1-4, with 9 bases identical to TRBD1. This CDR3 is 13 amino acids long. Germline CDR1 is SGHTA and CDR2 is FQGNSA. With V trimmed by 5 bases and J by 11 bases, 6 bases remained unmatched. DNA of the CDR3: TGTGCCAGCAGCCCACAGACAGGGGGGAAACTGTTTTTT. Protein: CASSPQTGGKLFF.

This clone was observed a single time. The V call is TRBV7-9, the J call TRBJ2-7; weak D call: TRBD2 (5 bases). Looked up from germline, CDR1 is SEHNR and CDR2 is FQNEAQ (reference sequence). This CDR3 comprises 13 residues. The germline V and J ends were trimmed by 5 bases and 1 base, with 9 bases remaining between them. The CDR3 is CASSASGSYEQYF. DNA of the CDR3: TGTGCCAGCAGCGCGAGCGGATCCTACGAGCAGTACTTC.

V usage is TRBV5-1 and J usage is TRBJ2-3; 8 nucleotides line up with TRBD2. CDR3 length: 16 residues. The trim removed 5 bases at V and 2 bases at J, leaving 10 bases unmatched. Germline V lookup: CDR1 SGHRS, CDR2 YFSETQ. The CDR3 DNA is TGCGCCAGCAGTTCCCGGGGGGGGTGGATCACAGATACGCAGTATTTT. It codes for CASSSRGGWITDTQYF.

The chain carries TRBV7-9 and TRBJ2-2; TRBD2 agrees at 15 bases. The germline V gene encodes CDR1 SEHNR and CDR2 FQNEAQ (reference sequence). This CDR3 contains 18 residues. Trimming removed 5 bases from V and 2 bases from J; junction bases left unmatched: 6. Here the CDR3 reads CASSTGLAGGANTGELFF. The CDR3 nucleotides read TGTGCCAGCAGCACGGGACTAGCGGGAGGTGCTAACACCGGGGAGCTGTTTTTT.

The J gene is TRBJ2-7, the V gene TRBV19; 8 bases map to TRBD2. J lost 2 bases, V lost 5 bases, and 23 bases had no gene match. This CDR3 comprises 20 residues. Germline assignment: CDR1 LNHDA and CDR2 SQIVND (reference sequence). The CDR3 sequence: CASSEDTGTFAGTRTYEQYF. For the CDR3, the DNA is TGTGCCAGTAGTGAAGACACCGGGACGTTTGCCGGGACTAGGACCTACGAGCAGTACTTC.

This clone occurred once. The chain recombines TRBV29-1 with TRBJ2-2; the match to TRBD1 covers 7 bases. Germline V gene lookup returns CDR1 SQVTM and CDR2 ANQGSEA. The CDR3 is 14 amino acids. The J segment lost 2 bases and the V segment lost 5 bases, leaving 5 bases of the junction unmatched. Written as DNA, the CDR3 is TGCAGCGTTTACAGGGGCCTTAACACCGGGGAGCTGTTTTTT. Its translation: CSVYRGLNTGELFF.

The CDR3 DNA reads TGTGCCAGCAGCTCGATAGTGCAACAGGGGATGAACTACGAGCAGTACTTC. Amino acids: CASSSIVQQGMNYEQYF. The genes are TRBV7-9 and TRBJ2-7; 7 nucleotides align to TRBD1. V lost 4 bases and J lost 3; bases outside the gene matches: 15. The CDR3 sequence is 17 residues long. Germline CDR1 SEHNR, CDR2 FQNEAQ (reference sequence).

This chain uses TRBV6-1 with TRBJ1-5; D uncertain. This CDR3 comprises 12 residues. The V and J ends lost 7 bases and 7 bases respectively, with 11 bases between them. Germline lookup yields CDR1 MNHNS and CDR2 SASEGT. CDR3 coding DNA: TGTGCCAGCAACGAGGCTCCCCAGCCCCAGCATTTT. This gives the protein CASNEAPQPQHF.

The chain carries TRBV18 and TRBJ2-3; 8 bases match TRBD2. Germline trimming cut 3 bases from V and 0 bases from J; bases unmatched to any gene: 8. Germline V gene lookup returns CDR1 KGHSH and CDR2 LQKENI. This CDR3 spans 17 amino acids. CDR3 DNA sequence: TGTGCCAGCTCACCGGAACCGCCTAGCGGGAGCACAGATACGCAGTATTTT. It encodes CASSPEPPSGSTDTQYF.

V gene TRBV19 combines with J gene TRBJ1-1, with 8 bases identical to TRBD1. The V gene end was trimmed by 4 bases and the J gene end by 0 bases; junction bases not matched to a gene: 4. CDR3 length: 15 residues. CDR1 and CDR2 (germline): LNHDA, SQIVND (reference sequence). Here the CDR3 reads CASSTRDRMNTEAFF. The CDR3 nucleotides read TGTGCCAGTAGTACCCGGGACAGGATGAACACTGAAGCTTTCTTT. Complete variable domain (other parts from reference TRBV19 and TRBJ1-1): DGGITQSPKYLFRKEGQNVTLSCEQNLNHDAMYWYRQDPGQGLRLIYYSQIVNDFQKGDIAEGYSVSREKKESFPLTVTSAQKNPTAFYLCASSTRDRMNTEAFFGQGTRLTVV.

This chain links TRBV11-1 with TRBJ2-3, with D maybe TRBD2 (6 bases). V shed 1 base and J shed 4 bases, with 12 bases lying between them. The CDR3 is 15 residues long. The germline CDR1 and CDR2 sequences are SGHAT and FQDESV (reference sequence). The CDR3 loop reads CASSLGGMVSDTQYF. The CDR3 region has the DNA TGTGCCAGCAGCTTAGGCGGGATGGTCTCAGATACGCAGTATTTT. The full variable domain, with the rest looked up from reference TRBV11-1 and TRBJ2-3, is EAEVAQSPRYKITEKSQAVAFWCDPISGHATLYWYRQILGQGPELLVQFQDESVVDDSQLPKDRFSAERLKGVDSTLKIQPAELGDSAMYLCASSLGGMVSDTQYFGPGTRLTVL.

This CDR3 reads CASSPTSGAYNEQFF. As DNA, the CDR3 is TGTGCCAGCAGTCCCACTAGCGGGGCCTACAATGAGCAGTTCTTC. The chain has TRBV7-2 and TRBJ2-1; TRBD2 aligns across 10 bases. J lost 2 bases, V lost 6 bases, and 4 bases had no gene match. This CDR3 has 15 residues. Germline loops: CDR1 SGHTA, CDR2 FQGNSA.

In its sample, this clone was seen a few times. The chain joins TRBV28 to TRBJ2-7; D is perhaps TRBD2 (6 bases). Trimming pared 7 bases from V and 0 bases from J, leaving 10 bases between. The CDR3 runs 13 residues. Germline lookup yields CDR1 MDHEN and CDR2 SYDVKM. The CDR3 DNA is TGTGCCAGCACCCTGGGGGGCTCCTACGAGCAGTACTTC. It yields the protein CASTLGGSYEQYF.

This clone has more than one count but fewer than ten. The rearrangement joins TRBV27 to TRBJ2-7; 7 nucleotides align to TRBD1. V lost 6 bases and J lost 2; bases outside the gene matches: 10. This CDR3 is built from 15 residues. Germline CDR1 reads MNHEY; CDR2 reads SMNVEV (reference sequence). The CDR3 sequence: CASRTQQGIPYEQYF. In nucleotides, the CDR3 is TGTGCCAGCAGGACCCAACAGGGGATTCCCTACGAGCAGTACTTC.